The 21 T cell receptor beta chains given below trace back to one sample, sequenced in a study of blood T cell repertoires in COVID-19. TCRdb's copy holds only in-frame clones and misses some; the assay was immunoSEQ multiplex PCR. The profile shows tens of thousands of clones, about 89% of them singletons. Sequencing used peripheral blood. All receptors derive from a man aged 65 to 79 with active or convalescent COVID-19.

This clone showed up just once. J is TRBJ2-1 and V is TRBV2, with 11 bases aligning to TRBD2. The J segment lost 4 bases and the V segment lost 7 bases, leaving 6 bases of the junction unmatched. CDR1 is SNHLY, CDR2 FYNNEI, per germline. The CDR3 is 15 residues long. The chain's CDR3 is CASTLGLAGYNEQFF. The CDR3 DNA reads TGTGCCAGCACCCTAGGACTAGCGGGTTACAATGAGCAGTTCTTC. The whole variable domain, filled in from reference TRBV2 and TRBJ2-1, reads EPEVTQTPSHQVTQMGQEVILRCVPISNHLYFYWYRQILGQKVEFLVSFYNNEISEKSEIFDDQFSVERPDGSNFTLKIRSTKLEDSAMYFCASTLGLAGYNEQFFGPGTRLTVL.

This chain uses TRBV7-2 with TRBJ2-3, with D possibly TRBD2 on 5 matching bases. V lost 6 bases and J lost 1, with 8 bases in between. The CDR3 length is 13 residues. Germline-derived CDR1 and CDR2 are SGHTA and FQGNSA. The CDR3 is CASRGAGTDTQYF. The CDR3 coding sequence is TGTGCCAGCAGAGGAGCGGGCACAGATACGCAGTATTTT.

J is TRBJ1-1 and V is TRBV23-1; D unclear. TRBV23-1 is noted as an ORF with a role that remains uncertain. The V and J ends lost 2 bases and 3 bases respectively, with 22 bases between them. This CDR3 is 18 amino acids long. The CDR3 region is CASSQMIFSPPRDTEAFF. The CDR3 DNA sequence: TGCGCCAGCAGTCAAATGATATTTTCCCCCCCCCGGGACACTGAAGCTTTCTTT.

About this clone: Other DNA sequences in this specimen translate into the identical CDR3. This sequence joins TRBV28 and TRBJ2-7; 9 nucleotides align to TRBD1. After removal of 8 bases from V and 2 bases from J, the junction contained 1 base not matched to a gene. The CDR3 has 12 residues. The germline V gene has CDR1 MDHEN and CDR2 SYDVKM. CDR3 DNA: TGTGCCAGCCGGGACAGGGCCTACGAGCAGTACTTC. Translation: CASRDRAYEQYF.

This chain links TRBV27 with TRBJ2-2, with TRBD2 identical over 10 bases. The V gene's germline CDR1 is MNHEY and CDR2 SMNVEV (reference sequence). CDR3 length: 14 residues. V lost 10 bases and J lost 6; bases outside the gene matches: 8. For the CDR3, the DNA is TGTGCCACCAAGCGGGAGGGCCGCGCCGGGGAGCTGTTTTTT. It is translated as CATKREGRAGELFF.

The rearrangement links TRBV5-4 to TRBJ2-7; a possible D gene is TRBD2 (5 bases). Trimming cost V 4 bases and J 1 base, with 12 bases left between them. CDR3 length equals 14 residues. From germline, CDR1 is SGHNT and CDR2 YYREEE (reference sequence). The CDR3 bases are TGTGCCAGCAGCGGAAGACCGGGATCCTACGAGCAGTACTTC. Translating it yields CASSGRPGSYEQYF.

A few counts support this clone. The rearrangement links TRBV5-4 to TRBJ2-7; D may be TRBD2 (6 bases). Trimming removed 0 bases from V and 1 base from J, with 11 bases in between. CDR1 is SGHNT, CDR2 YYREEE, per germline (reference sequence). This CDR3 has 15 residues. CDR3 coding DNA: TGTGCCAGCAGCTTGGATGGTGGGAGGTCCTACGAGCAGTACTTC. Translating it yields CASSLDGGRSYEQYF.

This clone was recorded a few times. The chain is built from TRBV28 and TRBJ2-7; possibly TRBD1 for D (6 bases). V shed 3 bases and J shed 5 bases, with 17 bases lying between them. The germline V gene encodes CDR1 MDHEN and CDR2 SYDVKM. This CDR3 contains 15 residues. CDR3 bases: TGTGCCAGCAGTTTCATGGTAGGGGGTATCGACGAGCAGTACTTC. Protein: CASSFMVGGIDEQYF.

The table lists this clone with a count of one. V usage is TRBV7-3 and J usage is TRBJ2-7, with D unclear. Per the germline V gene, CDR1 is SGHTA and CDR2 is FQGTGA. Trimming cost V 1 base and J 3 bases, with 4 bases left between them. This CDR3 spans 12 amino acids. The CDR3 nucleotides are TGTGCCAGCAGCTTAAACGGCTACGAGCAGTACTTC. Residues: CASSLNGYEQYF.

This clone is a singleton in its sample. This rearrangement joins TRBV3-1 (or the pseudogene TRBV3-2) to TRBJ1-3; the D gene is possibly TRBD1 (6 bases). The CDR3 runs to 13 residues. Trimming pared 3 bases from V and 4 bases from J, leaving 7 bases between. Per germline, CDR1 LGHDT and CDR2 YNNKEL (reference sequence). CDR3 coding DNA: TGTGCCAGCAGCCACAGGGGAGGAAACACCATATATTTT. Its translation is CASSHRGGNTIYF.

This chain uses TRBV7-9 with TRBJ2-7, with TRBD1 as a possible D gene (6 bases). Germline V gene lookup returns CDR1 SEHNR and CDR2 FQNEAQ (reference sequence). The CDR3 length is 15 residues. V shed 5 bases and J shed 0 bases, with 14 bases lying between them. For the CDR3, the DNA is TGTGCCAGCAGCCCCAGGGGCGAGAGCTCCTACGAGCAGTACTTC. Encoded protein: CASSPRGESSYEQYF.

The J gene is TRBJ1-4, the V gene TRBV2; possibly TRBD1 for D (5 bases). The V and J ends lost 3 bases and 7 bases respectively, with 9 bases between them. This CDR3 region has 13 residues. Germline V gives CDR1 SNHLY, CDR2 FYNNEI. The CDR3, as DNA: TGTGCCAGCAGTGAGACAGTCGGTGAAAAACTGTTTTTT. Residues: CASSETVGEKLFF.

This chain connects TRBV12-3 or TRBV12-4 to TRBJ2-3; TRBD2 might be the D (6 bases). The CDR3 length is 12 residues. Between the trimmed V and J ends, which lost 10 bases and 1 base, there was a span of 9 bases. For the CDR3, the DNA is TGTGCCACCCAGCGGGGCACAGATACGCAGTATTTT. Translated: CATQRGTDTQYF.

The genes are TRBV6-1 and TRBJ1-5; 7 bases are shared with TRBD1. This CDR3 spans 15 amino acids. V shed 2 bases and J 7 bases; nucleotides not matched to a gene: 8. Germline V CDR1 and CDR2: MNHNS, SASEGT. CDR3 bases: TGTGCCAGCAGTGAACCCGACAGGGAAAGACAGCCCCAGCATTTT. Its translation is CASSEPDRERQPQHF.

The J gene is TRBJ2-7, the V gene TRBV5-4; D might be TRBD2 (5 bases). This CDR3 spans 13 amino acids. The V end was cut by 1 base, the J end by 5 bases, with 10 bases between. The V gene's germline CDR1 is SGHNT and CDR2 YYREEE (reference sequence). The CDR3 here is CASSLPGKDEQYF. CDR3 coding DNA: TGTGCCAGCAGCTTGCCCGGGAAGGACGAGCAGTACTTC.

This clone has just a few counts. This chain connects TRBV7-9 to TRBJ2-7, with D unclear. The V gene's germline CDR1 is SEHNR and CDR2 FQNEAQ (reference sequence). Trimming removed 5 bases from V and 7 bases from J, with 12 bases in between. The CDR3 extends over 12 amino acids. This chain's CDR3 is CASSHTLGEQYF. The CDR3 bases are TGTGCCAGCAGCCACACCCTAGGAGAGCAGTACTTC.

This clone was seen a few times. The rearrangement joins TRBV18 to TRBJ2-1; 7 bases are a match to TRBD1. This CDR3 has 15 residues. In germline, CDR1 is KGHSH, CDR2 LQKENI. V gave up 6 bases and J gave up 0 bases; unmatched junction bases: 5. CDR3 sequence (DNA): TGTGCCAGCTCCCTTGGACAGGCCTCCTACAATGAGCAGTTCTTC. Protein sequence: CASSLGQASYNEQFF.

V is TRBV28 and J is TRBJ2-1; weak D call: TRBD2 (6 bases). V gave up 5 bases and J gave up 0 bases, with 11 bases separating them. This CDR3 has 15 amino acids. The germline V gene encodes CDR1 MDHEN and CDR2 SYDVKM. The DNA for the CDR3 is TGTGCCAGCAGTAACCTAGCGTCCTCCTACAATGAGCAGTTCTTC. It is translated as CASSNLASSYNEQFF.

V and J are TRBV19 and TRBJ2-6, with D perhaps matching TRBD1 (5 bases). V dropped 2 bases and J dropped 3 bases, with 5 bases sitting between them. The germline V gene encodes CDR1 LNHDA and CDR2 SQIVND (reference sequence). The CDR3 contains 14 residues. The CDR3 DNA is TGTGCCAGTAGTATACAGGGTGGGGCCAACGTCCTGACTTTC. Translated, it gives CASSIQGGANVLTF.

The V call is TRBV6-6, the J call TRBJ2-7, with 8 bases aligning to TRBD2. J was trimmed by 3 bases and V by 7 bases; bases with no gene match: 8. Germline CDR1 and CDR2: MNHNY and SVGAGI (reference sequence). The CDR3 length is 14 residues. In DNA form, the CDR3 reads TGTGCCAGCACCCCCCCCGGGAGGGTCTACGAGCAGTACTTC. It codes for CASTPPGRVYEQYF.

This clone was recorded many times. The rearrangement links TRBV6-2 or TRBV6-3 to TRBJ1-3; tentative D call: TRBD1 (6 bases). The length of the CDR3 is 16 residues. V lost 0 bases, J lost 0 bases, and 9 bases lay in between. Germline V gene data show CDR1 as MNHEY and CDR2 as SVGEGT. CDR3 DNA sequence: TGTGCCAGCAGTTACTCGGACAGCACCTCTGGAAACACCATATATTTT. Translation: CASSYSDSTSGNTIYF.